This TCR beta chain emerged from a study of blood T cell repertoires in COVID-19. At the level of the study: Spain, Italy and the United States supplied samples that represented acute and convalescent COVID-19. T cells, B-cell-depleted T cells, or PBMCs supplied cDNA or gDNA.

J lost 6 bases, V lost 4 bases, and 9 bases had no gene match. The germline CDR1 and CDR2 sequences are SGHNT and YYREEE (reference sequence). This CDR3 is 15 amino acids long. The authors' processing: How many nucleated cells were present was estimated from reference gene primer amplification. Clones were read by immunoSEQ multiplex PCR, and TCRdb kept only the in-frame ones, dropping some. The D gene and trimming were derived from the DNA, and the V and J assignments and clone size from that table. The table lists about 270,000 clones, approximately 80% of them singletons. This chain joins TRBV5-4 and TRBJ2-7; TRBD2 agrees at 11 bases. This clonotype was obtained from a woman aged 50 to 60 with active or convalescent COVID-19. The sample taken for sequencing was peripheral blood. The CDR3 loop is CASSRPLAGVREQYF. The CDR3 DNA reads TGTGCCAGCAGCCGGCCACTAGCGGGAGTTCGCGAGCAGTACTTC.